A single sample gave rise to the 13 T cell receptor beta chains below, sequenced in a study of shared clonotypes between healthy human individuals. Sequencing used immunoSEQ multiplex PCR; TCRdb keeps in-frame clones, though not all of them. The table lists about 2.3 million clones, about 90% of them singletons. The sample comprised naive CD4+ T cells from PBMCs. Regarding subset: CD45RA+ positively selected. All receptors derive from a man aged 18 to 35 in good health. Some clones in this sample may be carry-over from other donors' samples.

The chain joins TRBV7-2 to TRBJ1-1, with D perhaps matching TRBD1 (5 bases). Germline loops: CDR1 SGHTA, CDR2 FQGNSA. The CDR3 contains 14 residues. V lost 3 bases and J 3 bases, leaving 11 bases between the germline ends. In nucleotides, the CDR3 is TGTGCCAGCAGCTTCGATCCGGGGGACACTGAAGCTTTCTTT. Translation: CASSFDPGDTEAFF.

The chain joins TRBV7-9 to TRBJ2-1, with 8 nucleotides matching TRBD2. The CDR3 extends over 13 amino acids. Germline CDR1 reads SEHNR; CDR2 reads FQNEAQ (reference sequence). The CDR3 here is CGGAGDPYNEQFF. The CDR3 DNA is TGTGGTGGAGCGGGAGACCCCTACAATGAGCAGTTCTTC.

Remarks on this clone: A single base separates this from a much larger clone, so it may be a read error. The same CDR3 arises from other DNA sequences in this sample as well. V usage is TRBV2 and J usage is TRBJ1-5; D is unclear. Germline V lookup: CDR1 SNHLY, CDR2 FYNNEI. Between the trimmed V and J ends, which lost 6 bases and 0 bases, there was a span of 6 bases. The CDR3 is 13 residues long. The CDR3 sequence is CASRLDSNQPQHF. The CDR3 bases are TGTGCCAGCAGGTTGGATAGCAATCAGCCCCAGCATTTT.

The V gene is TRBV19, the J gene TRBJ2-3; D may be TRBD2 (7 bases). V was clipped by 7 bases and J by 1 base, with 15 bases between them. Germline CDR1 reads LNHDA; CDR2 reads SQIVND (reference sequence). The CDR3 is 15 residues long. The chain's CDR3 is CASTRGASGTDTQYF. CDR3 sequence (DNA): TGTGCCAGTACCCGGGGGGCTAGCGGCACAGATACGCAGTATTTT.

This chain uses TRBV4-1 with TRBJ2-7; possible D gene TRBD1, 7 bases. This CDR3 is 16 amino acids long. The V gene lost 3 bases and the J gene lost 0 bases, with 15 bases spanning the gap. Germline values: CDR1 MGHRA, CDR2 YSYEKL. The CDR3 spells CASSHPGGPVSYEQYF. The DNA of the CDR3 is TGCGCCAGCAGCCACCCAGGGGGGCCGGTCTCCTACGAGCAGTACTTC.

This chain's CDR3 is CASSPPGLASGGEQFF. CDR3 DNA: TGTGCCAGCAGCCCCCCGGGACTAGCCTCAGGCGGTGAGCAGTTCTTC. The chain carries TRBV9 and TRBJ2-1; 9 positions match TRBD2. CDR3 length equals 16 residues. Germline V gene lookup returns CDR1 SGDLS and CDR2 YYNGEE. J lost 9 bases, V lost 4 bases, and 14 bases had no gene match.

The chain joins TRBV27 to TRBJ2-7; TRBD1 is a possible D gene (6 bases). The V gene's germline CDR1 is MNHEY and CDR2 SMNVEV (reference sequence). V lost 5 bases, J lost 2 bases, and 13 bases lay in between. This CDR3 spans 14 amino acids. The CDR3 sequence is CASSVRDTTYEQYF. For the CDR3, the DNA is TGTGCCAGCAGTGTCCGGGACACAACCTACGAGCAGTACTTC.

This chain links TRBV5-4 with TRBJ2-1, with D hard to call. The CDR3 is made up of 15 amino acids. Germline lookup yields CDR1 SGHNT and CDR2 YYREEE (reference sequence). The V and J ends lost 5 bases and 5 bases respectively, with 17 bases between them. CDR3 protein: CASRVDFLRDNEQFF. The CDR3 bases are TGTGCCAGCAGGGTAGACTTCCTGCGTGACAATGAGCAGTTCTTC. Full variable domain (outside the CDR3, taken from reference TRBV5-4 and TRBJ2-1): ETGVTQSPTHLIKTRGQQVTLRCSSQSGHNTVSWYQQALGQGPQFIFQYYREEENGRGNFPPRFSGLQFPNYSSELNVNALELDDSALYLCASRVDFLRDNEQFFGPGTRLTVL.

A note on this clone: This sample includes further DNA sequences coding for the same CDR3. The V call is TRBV18, the J call TRBJ1-2, with no clear D. Looked up from germline, CDR1 is KGHSH and CDR2 is LQKENI. With 6 bases removed from V and 2 bases from J, the gap between germline ends came to 10 bases. The CDR3 length is 13 residues. CDR3 region: CASSPDGNYGYTF. CDR3 sequence (DNA): TGTGCCAGCTCCCCGGACGGGAACTATGGCTACACCTTC.

This rearrangement joins TRBV7-2 to TRBJ2-6, with D unclear. V was cut by 4 bases and J by 2 bases, with 15 bases left in between. CDR1 is SGHTA, CDR2 FQGNSA, per germline. This CDR3 is built from 17 residues. Here the CDR3 DNA reads TGTGCCAGCAGCTCGGTGGGTACCATCGCTGGGGCCAACGTCCTGACTTTC. Translating gives CASSSVGTIAGANVLTF. The full variable domain, in which reference TRBV7-2 and TRBJ2-6 provide the parts outside the CDR3, is GAGVSQSPSNKVTEKGKDVELRCDPISGHTALYWYRQSLGQGLEFLIYFQGNSAPDKSGLPSDRFSAERTGGSVSTLTIQRTQQEDSAVYLCASSSVGTIAGANVLTFGAGSRLTVL.

About this clone itself: The junction differs from germline at one of its ends, possibly a read error. The chain couples TRBV5-8 to TRBJ2-3; no clear D. The CDR3 is 13 amino acids. The V gene's germline CDR1 is SGHTS and CDR2 YDEGEE. The CDR3 nucleotides read TGTGCCAGCAGCTTGGCCCGATTAGGGCTCCCGGATTTT. This gives the protein CASSLARLGLPDF.

The gene calls are TRBV6-4 and TRBJ2-7, with D maybe TRBD2 (5 bases). In germline, CDR1 is MRHNA, CDR2 SNTAGT. With 8 bases removed from V and 4 bases from J, the gap between germline ends came to 18 bases. This CDR3 is 14 amino acids long. DNA of the CDR3: TGTGCCAGCGCTTCGCACGGGGTAGGATACGAGCAGTACTTC. Translation: CASASHGVGYEQYF.

The chain combines TRBV9 with TRBJ1-2; 12 nucleotides align to TRBD1. Germline CDR1 and CDR2: SGDLS and YYNGEE. The CDR3 has 19 residues. The junction had 13 bases not matched to a gene; V was cut back by 0 bases and J by 4 bases. CDR3 DNA: TGTGCCAGCAGCGTAGAGGTCCGGGGACAGGGGGCAGGCCGCTATGGCTACACCTTC. Encoded protein: CASSVEVRGQGAGRYGYTF.